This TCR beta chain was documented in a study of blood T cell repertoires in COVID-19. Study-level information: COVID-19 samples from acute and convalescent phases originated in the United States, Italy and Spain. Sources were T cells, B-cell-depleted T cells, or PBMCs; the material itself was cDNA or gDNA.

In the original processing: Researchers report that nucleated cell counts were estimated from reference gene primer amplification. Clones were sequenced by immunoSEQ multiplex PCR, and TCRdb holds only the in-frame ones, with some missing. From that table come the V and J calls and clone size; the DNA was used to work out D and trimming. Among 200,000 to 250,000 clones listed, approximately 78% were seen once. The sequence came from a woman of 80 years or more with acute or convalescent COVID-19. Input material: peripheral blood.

CDR3: CASSLVGQGVYEQYF. The CDR3, as DNA: TGCGCCAGCAGCCTAGTAGGGCAGGGGGTTTACGAGCAGTACTTC. V usage is TRBV5-1 and J usage is TRBJ2-7, with 7 bases fitting TRBD1. V gave up 4 bases and J gave up 4 bases; unmatched junction bases: 11. The germline gives CDR1 SGHRS, CDR2 YFSETQ. The CDR3 is 15 residues long. Together with reference TRBV5-1 and TRBJ2-7, the CDR3 gives the full variable domain: KAGVTQTPRYLIKTRGQQVTLSCSPISGHRSVSWYQQTPGQGLQFLFEYFSETQRNKGNFPGRFSGRQFSNSRSEMNVSTLELGDSALYLCASSLVGQGVYEQYFGPGTRLTVT.